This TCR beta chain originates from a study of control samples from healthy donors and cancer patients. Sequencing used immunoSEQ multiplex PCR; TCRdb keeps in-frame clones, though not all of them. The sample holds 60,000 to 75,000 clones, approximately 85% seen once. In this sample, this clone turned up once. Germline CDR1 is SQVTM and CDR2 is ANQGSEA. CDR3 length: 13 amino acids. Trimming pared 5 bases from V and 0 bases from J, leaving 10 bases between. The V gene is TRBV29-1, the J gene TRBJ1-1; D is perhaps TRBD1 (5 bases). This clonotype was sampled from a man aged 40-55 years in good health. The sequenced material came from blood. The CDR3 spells CSVNDRLNTEAFF. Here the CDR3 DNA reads TGCAGCGTTAATGACAGACTGAACACTGAAGCTTTCTTT.